This TCR beta chain stems from a study of blood T cell repertoires in COVID-19. For the study at large: In each case, the material was cDNA or gDNA derived from T cells, B-cell-depleted T cells, or PBMCs.

Profiled with immunoSEQ multiplex PCR; TCRdb holds only in-frame clones, not every one. There are approximately 120,000 clones in the sample; roughly 80% occur only once, and around a sixth lies in the top ten. Looked up from germline, CDR1 is GTSNPN and CDR2 is SVGIG (reference sequence). Between the trimmed V and J ends, which lost 3 bases and 4 bases, there was a span of 12 bases. The CDR3 has 13 residues. V is TRBV30 and J is TRBJ1-2; no clear D. Sequenced: peripheral blood. This TCR came from a woman aged 60-75 years with acute or convalescent COVID-19. Here the CDR3 DNA reads TGTGCCTGGAGGAGGGATCGACCCTATGGCTACACCTTC. Amino acids: CAWRRDRPYGYTF.